These 27 T cell receptor beta chains originate from one sample sequenced in a study of T cells in Graves' hyperthyroidism and ophthalmopathy. RNA transcripts provided the source from which TCR beta CDR3 regions were amplified. First-round RT-PCR targeting the TCR CDR3 was performed with the HTBI primer set. TCRdb independently ran MiXCR on the multiplex PCR reads; one entry per CDR3 protein. There are roughly 710,000 distinct CDR3 sequences in the sample; just over 35% occur only once, and less than 40% lies in the top ten. The material sequenced was blood. Receptor source: a woman aged 40 to 50 with Graves' hyperthyroidism.

This clonotype was counted ten times or more. This chain links TRBV12-3 or TRBV12-4 with TRBJ1-1; D is ambiguous. The CDR3 is 14 residues long. The V gene lost 4 bases and the J gene lost 1 base, with 10 bases spanning the gap. The CDR3 DNA follows: TGTGCCAGCAGTTCGACCGATACGAACACTGAAGCTTTCTTT. It translates to CASSSTDTNTEAFF.

As for this clonotype: Mismatch with germline at one junction end may stem from a read error. The J gene is TRBJ2-7, the V gene TRBV7-2, with D uncertain. CDR1 is SGHTA and CDR2 is FQGNSA in the germline V gene. The CDR3 runs 14 residues. The CDR3: CASSFSRYESERYF. CDR3 bases: TGTGCCAGCAGCTTTTCTAGGTACGAATCCGAGCGGTACTTC.

This clonotype has ten or more counts. This chain joins TRBV29-1 and TRBJ2-5; weak D call: TRBD2 (6 bases). CDR1 is SQVTM, CDR2 ANQGSEA, per germline. V lost 6 bases, J lost 5 bases, and 13 bases lay in between. This CDR3 is built from 12 residues. CDR3 loop: CSVTEGRETQYF. In DNA form, the CDR3 reads TGCAGCGTGACGGAGGGGAGGGAGACCCAGTACTTC.

The table lists this clonotype with a few counts. The chain links TRBV11-2 to TRBJ2-7; D is unresolved. Trimming cost V 1 base and J 5 bases, with 9 bases left between them. The length of the CDR3 is 13 residues. Per germline, CDR1 SGHAT and CDR2 FQNNGV. CDR3 DNA sequence: TGTGCCAGCAGCTTAGGATTTACGGACGAGCAGTACTTC. It specifies CASSLGFTDEQYF.

This rearrangement joins TRBV5-1 to TRBJ2-2, with TRBD1 matching over 7 bases. This CDR3 has 15 amino acids. The trim removed 4 bases at V and 1 base at J, leaving 4 bases unmatched. Germline V gene lookup returns CDR1 SGHRS and CDR2 YFSETQ. CDR3 in DNA: TGCGCCAGCAGCAGGGGGCTACGGAACACCGGGGAGCTGTTTTTT. Its protein is CASSRGLRNTGELFF.

Turning to this clonotype: Mismatch with germline at one junction end may stem from a read error. The chain couples TRBV6-5 to TRBJ1-5; D gene uncertain. The CDR3 is made up of 15 amino acids. Germline V gene data show CDR1 as MNHEY and CDR2 as SVGAGI. CDR3 coding DNA: TGTGCCGGCAGTTATAGTCGGGATGCCAATCAGCCCCAGCATTTT. Translating gives CAGSYSRDANQPQHF.

This clonotype was counted ten times or more. This CDR3 is CAISEIWTGGYTF. CDR3 coding DNA: TGTGCCATCAGTGAGATTTGGACCGGTGGCTACACCTTC. This chain links TRBV10-3 with TRBJ1-2; no reliable D call. The CDR3 has 13 residues. Trimming shortened V by 2 bases and J by 7 bases, and 11 bases separated the two germline ends. From germline, CDR1 is ENHRY and CDR2 SYGVKD.

J is TRBJ1-2 and V is TRBV15, with D maybe TRBD1 (5 bases). CDR1 and CDR2 (germline): LNHNV, YYDKDF (reference sequence). The CDR3 contains 14 residues. Between the trimmed V and J ends, which lost 4 bases and 8 bases, there was a span of 17 bases. CDR3 amino acids: CATSTPGRTVGYTF. The DNA for the CDR3 is TGTGCCACCAGCACCCCGGGACGGACGGTGGGCTACACCTTC.

In this sample, this clonotype turned up many times. This chain links TRBV7-9 with TRBJ1-2; TRBD1 is a possible D gene (5 bases). Germline CDR1 is SEHNR and CDR2 is FQNEAQ (reference sequence). The CDR3 contains 15 residues. The germline V and J ends were trimmed by 3 bases and 8 bases, with 19 bases remaining between them. The CDR3 nucleotides are TGTGCCAGCAGCTTTCAACAGGTGAAGGAAGGAGGCTACACCTTC. Translation gives CASSFQQVKEGGYTF. The full variable domain, completed using reference TRBV7-9 and TRBJ1-2, is DTGVSQNPRHKITKRGQNVTFRCDPISEHNRLYWYRQTLGQGPEFLTYFQNEAQLEKSRLLSDRFSAERPKGSFSTLEIQRTEQGDSAMYLCASSFQQVKEGGYTFGSGTRLTVV.

The chain employs TRBV15 and TRBJ1-2; D not certain. The CDR3 has 13 residues. Germline V gene sequence: CDR1 LNHNV, CDR2 YYDKDF (reference sequence). V lost 3 bases, J lost 5 bases, and 10 bases lay in between. In nucleotides, the CDR3 is TGTGCCACCAGCAGTAAGGATTATTATGGCTACACCTTC. Residues: CATSSKDYYGYTF.

The V and J genes are TRBV12-3 or TRBV12-4 and TRBJ2-5, with TRBD2 as a possible D gene (5 bases). V lost 6 bases to trimming and J lost 1 base, with 15 bases between them. The CDR3 is made up of 15 amino acids. The CDR3 protein is CASRDWVGIQETQYF. For the CDR3, the DNA is TGTGCCAGCAGGGACTGGGTGGGCATCCAAGAGACCCAGTACTTC.

The sample holds many counts of this clonotype. This rearrangement joins TRBV29-1 to TRBJ1-4; perhaps TRBD1 as D (5 bases). The CDR3 extends over 13 amino acids. The germline gives CDR1 SQVTM, CDR2 ANQGSEA. Trimming removed 4 bases from V and 8 bases from J, with 14 bases in between. This CDR3 reads CSVAGRGGEKLFF. For the CDR3, the DNA is TGCAGCGTTGCTGGCCGCGGGGGGGAAAAACTGTTTTTT.

Concerning this clonotype: One end of the junction does not line up with germline, which may come from a read error. The rearrangement joins TRBV6-5 to TRBJ1-5, with D possibly matching TRBD1 (6 bases). Germline CDR1 MNHEY, CDR2 SVGAGI. The CDR3 has 14 amino acids. The chain's CDR3 is CAISYTGAWQPQHF. CDR3 coding DNA: TGTGCCATCAGTTACACGGGGGCATGGCAGCCCCAGCATTTT.

Note on this clonotype: A much bigger clone sits one base away, suggesting this may be a read error. The rearrangement links TRBV5-3 to TRBJ1-6; TRBD1 matches at 8 bases. TRBV5-3 is filed as an ORF, its function uncertain. The V and J ends lost 9 bases and 2 bases, in that order; junction bases with no gene match: 13. This CDR3 is 17 amino acids long. This CDR3 reads CATSGRQGPPYNSPLHF. Written as DNA, the CDR3 is TGTGCCACCAGCGGAAGACAGGGGCCGCCCTATAATTCACCCCTCCACTTT.

This chain links TRBV5-4 with TRBJ2-5, with D perhaps TRBD1 (5 bases). CDR1 is SGHNT, CDR2 YYREEE, per germline (reference sequence). The CDR3 length is 15 residues. With 4 bases removed from V and 5 bases from J, the gap between germline ends came to 18 bases. CDR3 amino acids: CASSGASSASETQYF. The CDR3 DNA reads as TGTGCCAGCAGCGGGGCCTCTTCGGCGTCCGAGACCCAGTACTTC.

The CDR3 sequence is CATRSTGGGYEQYF. CDR3 in DNA: TGTGCCACCCGATCTACAGGGGGAGGTTACGAGCAGTACTTC. V is TRBV12-3 or TRBV12-4 and J is TRBJ2-7; 8 bases are shared with TRBD1. V shed 10 bases, J shed 4 bases, and the junction held 12 bases outside the gene matches. CDR3 length: 14 residues.

This clonotype was counted ten times or more. This chain joins TRBV5-5 and TRBJ2-7; 11 nucleotides align to TRBD2. CDR3 length: 14 amino acids. Germline V lookup: CDR1 SGHKS, CDR2 YYEKEE (reference sequence). V shed 2 bases and J 3 bases; nucleotides not matched to a gene: 1. CDR3 in DNA: TGTGCCAGCAGCTTTCTAGCGGGAGGCTACGAGCAGTACTTC. Encoded protein: CASSFLAGGYEQYF.

A note on this clonotype: This could be a read error, since a much larger clone is one nucleotide away. The DNA of the CDR3 is TGCAGTGCTAGATATCAGGGGAAAGAGACCCAGTACTTC. Its protein product is CSARYQGKETQYF. This chain uses TRBV20-1 with TRBJ2-5; D may be TRBD1 (6 bases). CDR3 size: 13 residues. Trimming cost V 2 bases and J 3 bases, with 10 bases left between them. Germline-derived CDR1 and CDR2 are DFQATT and SNEGSKA (reference sequence).

This clonotype was seen repeatedly, ten times or more. This chain joins TRBV29-1 and TRBJ2-7, with D possibly matching TRBD2 (5 bases). CDR3 length: 13 amino acids. Trimming pared 4 bases from V and 4 bases from J, leaving 14 bases between. From germline, CDR1 is SQVTM and CDR2 ANQGSEA. The CDR3 spells CSVGRGPEYEQYF. The CDR3 DNA reads TGCAGCGTTGGGAGAGGGCCAGAATACGAGCAGTACTTC.

A word on this clonotype: The junction differs from germline at one of its ends, possibly a read error. This chain uses TRBV6-5 with TRBJ1-4, with no clear D. This CDR3 has 17 residues. Per germline, CDR1 MNHEY and CDR2 SVGAGI. CDR3 sequence (DNA): TGTGCCAGCAGTTACTCGACAAGGGAGCCAACTAATGAAAAACTGTCTTTT. Its translation is CASSYSTREPTNEKLSF.

This clonotype came up a few times. CDR3: CASSLPTGGSEQYF. CDR3 coding DNA: TGTGCCAGCAGTCTTCCGACAGGGGGCAGTGAGCAGTACTTC. The chain links TRBV12-3 or TRBV12-4 to TRBJ2-7; 10 bases line up with TRBD1. The CDR3 is 14 amino acids. J lost 7 bases, V lost 5 bases, and 8 bases had no gene match.

This chain uses TRBV7-2 with TRBJ1-6; the D gene is possibly TRBD1 (5 bases). Germline V lookup: CDR1 SGHTA, CDR2 FQGNSA. V lost 1 base, J lost 10 bases, and 11 bases lay in between. The CDR3 spans 14 residues. The CDR3 DNA reads TGTGCCAGCAGCTTAGATTCTGGGGGGTCACCCCTCCACTTT. Its translation is CASSLDSGGSPLHF.

The J gene is TRBJ2-5, the V gene TRBV28; D is undetermined. The CDR3 has 14 amino acids. CDR1 is MDHEN, CDR2 SYDVKM, per germline. Trimming left V 7 bases short and J 5 bases short, with 17 bases between. CDR3 protein: CASTRLMYGETQYF. Written as DNA, the CDR3 is TGTGCCAGCACCCGGCTTATGTACGGGGAGACCCAGTACTTC. Drawing the rest from reference TRBV28 and TRBJ2-5, the complete variable domain is DVKVTQSSRYLVKRTGEKVFLECVQDMDHENMFWYRQDPGLGLRLIYFSYDVKMKEKGDIPEGYSVSREKKERFSLILESASTNQTSMYLCASTRLMYGETQYFGPGTRLLVL.

The chain couples TRBV2 to TRBJ2-6; a weak D match, TRBD2 (6 bases). CDR1 is SNHLY and CDR2 is FYNNEI in the germline V gene. Trimming left V 8 bases short and J 0 bases short, with 11 bases between. The CDR3 covers 15 residues. The CDR3 region is CASGTGDSGANVLTF. CDR3 sequence (DNA): TGTGCCAGCGGTACGGGGGACTCTGGGGCCAACGTCCTGACTTTC.

Only a few counts were recorded for this clonotype. The chain is built from TRBV11-2 and TRBJ2-7; D remains ambiguous. V shed 0 bases and J shed 7 bases, with 10 bases lying between them. Germline CDR1 SGHAT, CDR2 FQNNGV. The CDR3 runs 13 residues. The CDR3, as DNA: TGTGCCAGCAGCTTAGAAGTACCTCAAGAGCAGTACTTC. Its translation: CASSLEVPQEQYF.

This clonotype has a count of ten or more. The chain links TRBV13 to TRBJ2-6; 7 bases are shared with TRBD1. CDR3 length: 20 amino acids. Germline V gene data show CDR1 as PRHDT and CDR2 as FYEKMQ (reference sequence). V trimming: 5 bases; J trimming: 4 bases; junction bases outside the gene matches: 20. The CDR3 DNA reads as TGTGCCAGCAGCGTCACGGCAACAGGGGTAGGGCAGGACGGGGCCAACGTCCTGACTTTC. Translation: CASSVTATGVGQDGANVLTF.

This clonotype appeared many times. The gene calls are TRBV7-9 and TRBJ1-5, with D uncertain. The CDR3 covers 14 residues. The germline V and J ends were trimmed by 5 bases and 5 bases, with 13 bases remaining between them. Per germline, CDR1 SEHNR and CDR2 FQNEAQ (reference sequence). Written as DNA, the CDR3 is TGTGCCAGCAGCCCCTCCTACGTTGATCAGCCCCAGCATTTT. Translating gives CASSPSYVDQPQHF. Complete variable domain (other parts from reference TRBV7-9 and TRBJ1-5): DTGVSQNPRHKITKRGQNVTFRCDPISEHNRLYWYRQTLGQGPEFLTYFQNEAQLEKSRLLSDRFSAERPKGSFSTLEIQRTEQGDSAMYLCASSPSYVDQPQHFGDGTRLSIL.